The rows below give T cell receptor beta chains drawn from one sample of a study of CD8 T cells in Susac syndrome. MiXCR was run by TCRdb on the immunoSEQ multiplex PCR reads, yielding one entry per CDR3 protein. The table lists about 210,000 distinct CDR3 sequences, around 96% of them singletons. The sample was CD4+ T cells from PBMCs. Receptor source: a human donor with multiple sclerosis. The CDR3 runs from the conserved cysteine through the conserved F or W. The D gene is left open where the match is weak. Size is stated for part of the rows, as once, few or many counts, or as a class when the clone is expanded.

clone_size j_call v_call d_call cdr3_nt cdr3_aa
- TRBJ1-5 TRBV9 - TGTGCCAGCAGCCCCTGGGGTAATCAGCCCCAGCATTTT CASSPWGNQPQHF
- TRBJ2-1 TRBV29-1 TRBD1 TGCAGCTACACCGGGACAGGGGGACTTAATGAGCAGTTCTTC CSYTGTGGLNEQFF
- TRBJ2-6 TRBV14 - TGTGCCAGCAGCCAAGTAGCTACAGGCCCGGCCAACGTCCTGACTTTC CASSQVATGPANVLTF
- TRBJ1-1 TRBV3-1 TRBD1 TGTGCCAGCAGCCGGGACAGGGCACTTGAAGCTTTCTTT CASSRDRALEAFF
- TRBJ2-1 TRBV29-1 - TGCAGCGTCTTTGGAGGGGCAGGCAATGAGCAGTTCTTC CSVFGGAGNEQFF
- TRBJ1-2 TRBV24-1 - TGTGCCACCAGTGATCGGGACTGGCATGGCTACACCTTC CATSDRDWHGYTF
once TRBJ1-1 TRBV29-1 - TGCAGCGTTGAGCTTCATAAGAACACTGAAGCTTTCTTT CSVELHKNTEAFF
- TRBJ2-5 TRBV5-1 - TGCGCCAGCAGCAAGGAGGGCGTGAAGACCCAGTACTTC CASSKEGVKTQYF
few TRBJ2-1 TRBV5-6 - TGTGCCAGCAGCCTACTGAATGAGCAGTTCTTC CASSLLNEQFF
- TRBJ2-7 TRBV6-5 - TGTGCCAGCAGCCCAGGGAACCCCTACGAGCAGTACTTC CASSPGNPYEQYF
- TRBJ1-2 TRBV2 - TGTGCCAGCACCCTCAGAAGGAACTATGGCTACACCTTC CASTLRRNYGYTF
once TRBJ2-1 TRBV3-1 - TGTGCCAGCAGCGAAAGTAGCGTTCCGCCCCAGTTCTTC CASSESSVPPQFF
- TRBJ2-7 TRBV30 - TGTGCCTATAGCGGAGGGTTCTACGAGCAGTACTTC CAYSGGFYEQYF
- TRBJ2-1 TRBV20-1 - TGCAGTGCTAGTCGGGCGGGTACCTACAATGAGCAGTTCTTC CSASRAGTYNEQFF
- TRBJ2-2 TRBV12-3/TRBV12-4 - TGTGCCAGCAGTAGGGATACTCTAACCGGGGAGCTGTTTTTT CASSRDTLTGELFF
- TRBJ1-5 TRBV27 - TGTGCCAGCAGTTCTCATGAGGGCTTAAGTGGCAATCAGCCCCAGCATTTT CASSSHEGLSGNQPQHF
- TRBJ1-1 TRBV9 - TGTGCCAGCAGCGTCCTACAGGGGAACACTGAAGCTTTCTTT CASSVLQGNTEAFF
once TRBJ1-1 TRBV20-1 TRBD1 TGCAGTGCTCAGGGGGGGGTAGGGATTGAAGCTTTCTTT CSAQGGVGIEAFF
- TRBJ2-7 TRBV7-2 - TGTGCCAGCAGCCTCCTACAGGGTGGCTCCTACGAGCAGTACTTC CASSLLQGGSYEQYF
- TRBJ2-7 TRBV3-1 TRBD2 TGTGCCAGCAGCCAACGGGCTAGCGGGAGCTCCGAGCAGTACTTC CASSQRASGSSEQYF
- TRBJ1-1 TRBV20-1 - TGCAGTGCTAGAGATATTCGACGGACGAACACTGAAGCTTTCTTT CSARDIRRTNTEAFF
- TRBJ2-3 TRBV3-1 TRBD1 TGTGCCAGCAGCCAAGATATCCCTCCTCCGGGACAGGGTACAGATACGCAGTATTTT CASSQDIPPPGQGTDTQYF
- TRBJ2-7 TRBV4-2 - TGTGCCAGCAGCCCCCGATCTGCGGACGCCCAAGAGCAGTACTTC CASSPRSADAQEQYF
few TRBJ2-5 TRBV7-2 - TGTGCCAGCAGTGCCAAAGAGACCCAGTACTTC CASSAKETQYF
- TRBJ2-4 TRBV20-1 - TGCAGTGCTAGGAGGGCCGGGCCCGAAAACATTCAGTACTTC CSARRAGPENIQYF
few TRBJ2-7 TRBV30 TRBD1 TGTGCCTGGAGTTTCGGGACAGGAGGCGACGAGCAGTACTTC CAWSFGTGGDEQYF
- TRBJ2-5 TRBV12-5 - TGTGCTAGTGGTCAAGAAGAGACCCAGTACTTC CASGQEETQYF
- TRBJ2-7 TRBV5-6 - TGTGCCAGCAGCTTCCGGGGGACTTCCTACGAGCAGTACTTC CASSFRGTSYEQYF
- TRBJ2-7 TRBV15 - TGTGCCACCAGCAGAGATACGGGAGTGTCCTACGAGCAGTACTTC CATSRDTGVSYEQYF
- TRBJ2-1 TRBV20-1 - TGCAGTGCCAGGCCGAGAAGCTCCTACAATGAGCAGTTCTTC CSARPRSSYNEQFF
- TRBJ2-4 TRBV20-1 TRBD1 TGCAGTGCTAGAGAATGGACAGGAGCCAAAAACATTCAGTACTTC CSAREWTGAKNIQYF